This section outlines one T cell receptor beta chain sequence together with its context. Antigen unknown. This specimen comes from a study of shared clonotypes between healthy human individuals. Study-wide results and limits: For naive CD4 cells, roughly 5% of clonotypes were shared across a few donors. Few donors limited the genetic and exposure-history diversity represented.

Sequencing was at deep level. Generated by immunoSEQ multiplex PCR, the TCRdb table keeps only in-frame clones and is missing some. This table holds fewer than 1.4 million clones, about 80% found once. V lost 2 bases to trimming and J lost 11 bases; unmatched junction nucleotides: 7. The CDR3 is 15 amino acids. Germline lookup yields CDR1 SGHTA and CDR2 FQGNSA. The source material was memory CD4+ T cells from PBMCs. Noted subset: CD45RA-negative fraction. The TCR comes from a young man in good health. Some clones in this sample may be carry-over from other donors' samples. V and J are TRBV7-2 and TRBJ2-1; 12 nucleotides line up with TRBD2. The CDR3 sequence is CASSLRASGRDKQFF. CDR3 bases: TGTGCCAGCAGCTTAAGGGCTAGCGGGAGGGATAAGCAGTTCTTC.